Each of the 9 T cell receptor beta chains below was sequenced from the same sample in a study of blood T cell repertoires in COVID-19. Measured with immunoSEQ multiplex PCR; TCRdb has only the in-frame clones, and not every one. The profile covers 280,000 or so clones, with around 85% appearing a single time and around 2.1% taken by the ten largest. The sample comprised peripheral blood. The receptors derive from a woman aged 25 to 39 who had recovered from COVID-19.

The V and J genes are TRBV5-1 and TRBJ2-7, with TRBD2 identical over 11 bases. The CDR3 covers 15 residues. CDR1 and CDR2 from the germline V gene are SGHRS and YFSETQ. Losses at the gene ends were 0 bases for V and 4 bases for J; bases not matched to a gene: 3. The CDR3 DNA reads TGCGCCAGCAGCTTGGAGTCTAGCGGGAGGTACGAGCAGTACTTC. Translating gives CASSLESSGRYEQYF. Full variable domain (outside the CDR3, taken from reference TRBV5-1 and TRBJ2-7): KAGVTQTPRYLIKTRGQQVTLSCSPISGHRSVSWYQQTPGQGLQFLFEYFSETQRNKGNFPGRFSGRQFSNSRSEMNVSTLELGDSALYLCASSLESSGRYEQYFGPGTRLTVT.

The V call is TRBV5-1, the J call TRBJ2-3; maybe TRBD2 (5 bases). Germline V lookup: CDR1 SGHRS, CDR2 YFSETQ. V dropped 2 bases and J dropped 0 bases, with 13 bases sitting between them. This CDR3 has 16 amino acids. The CDR3 protein is CASSFAGVPSTDTQYF. As DNA, the CDR3 is TGCGCCAGCAGCTTCGCCGGGGTCCCTAGCACAGATACGCAGTATTTT.

V usage is TRBV4-1 and J usage is TRBJ2-5; weak D call: TRBD2 (5 bases). In germline, CDR1 is MGHRA, CDR2 YSYEKL. Trimming stripped 0 bases from V and 5 bases from J, with 10 bases between. The CDR3 has 14 residues. The CDR3 is CASSQESGGETQYF. In nucleotides, the CDR3 is TGCGCCAGCAGCCAAGAGAGCGGTGGGGAGACCCAGTACTTC.

V gene TRBV6-6 combines with J gene TRBJ2-6; D gene ambiguous. Germline CDR1 reads MNHNY; CDR2 reads SVGAGI (reference sequence). The length of the CDR3 is 16 residues. V gave up 2 bases and J gave up 0 bases, with 8 bases separating them. Here the CDR3 reads CASSYGTTSGANVLTF. The CDR3 region has the DNA TGTGCCAGCAGTTACGGCACAACCTCTGGGGCCAACGTCCTGACTTTC.

The chain has TRBV9 and TRBJ2-3; 9 nucleotides match TRBD2. V dropped 1 base and J dropped 5; count of bases not matched to a gene: 5. Germline V gene data show CDR1 as SGDLS and CDR2 as YYNGEE. This CDR3 is built from 15 residues. In DNA, the CDR3 is TGTGCCAGCAGCGTATTAGCGGGAGTGGGAGATACGCAGTATTTT. Amino acid sequence: CASSVLAGVGDTQYF.

This sequence joins TRBV30 and TRBJ2-7; 7 positions match TRBD1. The CDR3 sequence is 13 residues long. The V gene end was trimmed by 6 bases and the J gene end by 2 bases; junction bases not matched to a gene: 7. Germline V lookup: CDR1 GTSNPN, CDR2 SVGIG (reference sequence). The DNA for the CDR3 is TGTGCCTGCCTGACAGGGCCCACCTACGAGCAGTACTTC. This translates into CACLTGPTYEQYF.

A few counts support this clone. The rearrangement uses TRBV10-2 and TRBJ2-1, with D tentatively TRBD2 (6 bases). This CDR3 region has 14 residues. CDR1 WSHSY and CDR2 SAAADI come from the germline V gene. The ends were cut back, 3 bases at V and 8 bases at J, with 14 bases in the middle. CDR3 amino acids: CASSDGGLIYEQFF. Here the CDR3 DNA reads TGCGCCAGCAGTGATGGAGGACTAATTTATGAGCAGTTCTTC.

CDR3 sequence reads: CASSVASGIINEQFF. The CDR3 coding sequence is TGTGCCAGCAGCGTCGCTAGCGGGATAATCAATGAGCAGTTCTTC. J is TRBJ2-1 and V is TRBV7-3; TRBD2 aligns across 9 bases. This CDR3 is 15 amino acids long. With 5 bases clipped from V and 6 bases from J, the junction kept 8 bases outside the gene matches. Germline V gene data show CDR1 as SGHTA and CDR2 as FQGTGA.

J is TRBJ2-2 and V is TRBV4-3; 7 positions match TRBD1. V lost 0 bases to trimming and J lost 6 bases; unmatched junction nucleotides: 1. CDR1 LGHNA and CDR2 YSLEER come from the germline V gene. The CDR3 consists of 14 residues. The CDR3 nucleotides are TGCGCCAGCAGCCAAGATCAGGGGGCCGGGGAGCTGTTTTTT. Protein: CASSQDQGAGELFF.